The present TCR beta chain was sequenced within a study of blood T cell repertoires in COVID-19. Overall study: Acute and convalescent COVID-19 specimens originated in the United States, Italy and Spain. In each case, the material was cDNA or gDNA derived from T cells, B-cell-depleted T cells, or PBMCs.

Germline-derived CDR1 and CDR2 are LNHNV and YYDKDF (reference sequence). Trimming shortened V by 0 bases and J by 2 bases, and 8 bases separated the two germline ends. The CDR3 has 15 residues. Under the authors' procedure: Using reference gene primer amplification, nucleated cell counts were estimated. The protocol was immunoSEQ multiplex PCR, while the TCRdb copy is restricted to in-frame clones and leaves out a portion. V and J calls and clone size are as listed in that table; D and trimming were resolved from the DNA. Among 100,000 to 130,000 clones listed, approximately 89% were seen once. The chain combines TRBV15 with TRBJ2-1; unclear D gene. Sequencing used peripheral blood. This receptor was identified in a man in his fifties with active or convalescent COVID-19. The DNA for the CDR3 is TGTGCCACCAGCAGAGATAAAGAGGCCTACAATGAGCAGTTCTTC. It specifies CATSRDKEAYNEQFF. The full variable domain, with the rest looked up from reference TRBV15 and TRBJ2-1, is DAMVIQNPRYQVTQFGKPVTLSCSQTLNHNVMYWYQQKSSQAPKLLFHYYDKDFNNEADTPDNFQSRRPNTSFCFLDIRSPGLGDTAMYLCATSRDKEAYNEQFFGPGTRLTVL.